The clone carrying this T cell receptor (beta chain) was seen once. What it binds is not known. Sequenced with the Oncomine TCR Beta short-read assay was DNA taken from cultured CD4+ T cells. TCRdb reprocessed the PCR reads with MiXCR, giving one entry per CDR3 protein. The data hold roughly 16,000 distinct CDR3 sequences, with approximately 50% observed a single time. Sample treatment: approximately 9-day PBMC culture with coronavirus spike peptide pools or control peptides (ViraFEST assay). The CDR3 consists of 13 residues. V was clipped by 3 bases and J by 6 bases; unmatched bases: 7. Looked up from germline, CDR1 is GTSNPN and CDR2 is SVGIG (reference sequence). This sample is drawn from a study of vaccination and CD4 T cells after COVID-19.

The rearrangement links TRBV30 to TRBJ1-2; 7 bases are shared with TRBD1. The sequencing sample was made of CD4+ T cells from blood, cultured in vitro. This receptor was taken from a human donor who had recovered from COVID-19. The CDR3 here is CAWSPGQLNGYTF. The CDR3, as DNA: TGTGCCTGGAGCCCGGGACAGCTGAATGGCTACACCTTC.